This entry features one T cell receptor beta chain sequence. No antigen is known for it. This record comes from a study of cytomegalovirus exposure and HLA in healthy donors. Germline V CDR1 and CDR2: SGHAT, FQNNGV. This CDR3 is built from 13 residues. Trimming removed 4 bases from V and 7 bases from J, with 13 bases in between. Notes on the study in general: Subsequent analysis found a tendency for first-cohort TCR clusters to co-occur within the 95 to 150 validation repertoires. Rare TCR sequences dominated, though some public TCRs recurred in many donors.

Clones were read by immunoSEQ multiplex PCR, and TCRdb kept only the in-frame ones, dropping some. Counted here are 100,000 to 150,000 clones, roughly nine tenths occurring once; the ten biggest clones make up around 1.1%. The chain recombines TRBV11-2 with TRBJ1-1; D call uncertain. The sequence derives from a young woman in good health and CMV-seronegative. Source material: PBMCs. Here the CDR3 reads CASSSPRKIEAFF. DNA of the CDR3: TGTGCCAGCAGCTCCCCGAGGAAGATTGAAGCTTTCTTT. Full variable domain (rest looked up from reference TRBV11-2 and TRBJ1-1): EAGVAQSPRYKIIEKRQSVAFWCNPISGHATLYWYQQILGQGPKLLIQFQNNGVVDDSQLPKDRFSAERLKGVDSTLKIQPAKLEDSAVYLCASSSPRKIEAFFGQGTRLTVV.